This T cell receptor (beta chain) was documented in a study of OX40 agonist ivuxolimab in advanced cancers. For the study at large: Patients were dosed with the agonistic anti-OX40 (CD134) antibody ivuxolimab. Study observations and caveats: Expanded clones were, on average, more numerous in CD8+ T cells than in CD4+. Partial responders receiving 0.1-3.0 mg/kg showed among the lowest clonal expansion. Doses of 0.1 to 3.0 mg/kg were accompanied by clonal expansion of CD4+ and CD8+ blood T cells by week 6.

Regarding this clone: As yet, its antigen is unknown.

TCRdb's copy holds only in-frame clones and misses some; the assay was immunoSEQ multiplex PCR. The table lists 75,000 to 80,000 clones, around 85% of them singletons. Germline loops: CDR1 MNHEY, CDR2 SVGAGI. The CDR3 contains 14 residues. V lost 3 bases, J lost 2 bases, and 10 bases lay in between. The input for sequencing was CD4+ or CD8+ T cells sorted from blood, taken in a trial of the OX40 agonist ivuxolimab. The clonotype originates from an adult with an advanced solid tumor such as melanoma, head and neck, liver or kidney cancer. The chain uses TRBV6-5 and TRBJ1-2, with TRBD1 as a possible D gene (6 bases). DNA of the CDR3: TGTGCCAGCAGTTATTTCCAGGGGAACTATGGCTACACCTTC. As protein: CASSYFQGNYGYTF.